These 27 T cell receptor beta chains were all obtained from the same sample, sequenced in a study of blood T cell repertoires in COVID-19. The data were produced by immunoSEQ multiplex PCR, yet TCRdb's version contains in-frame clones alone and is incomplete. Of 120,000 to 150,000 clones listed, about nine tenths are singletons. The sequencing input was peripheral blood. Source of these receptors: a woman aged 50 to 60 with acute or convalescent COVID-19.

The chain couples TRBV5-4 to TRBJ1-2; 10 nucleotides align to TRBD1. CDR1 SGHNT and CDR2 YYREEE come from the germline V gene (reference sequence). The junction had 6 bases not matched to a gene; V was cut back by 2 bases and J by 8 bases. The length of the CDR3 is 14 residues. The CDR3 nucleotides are TGTGCCAGCAGCTTTGGGACAGGGGTGGAAGGCTACACCTTC. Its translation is CASSFGTGVEGYTF.

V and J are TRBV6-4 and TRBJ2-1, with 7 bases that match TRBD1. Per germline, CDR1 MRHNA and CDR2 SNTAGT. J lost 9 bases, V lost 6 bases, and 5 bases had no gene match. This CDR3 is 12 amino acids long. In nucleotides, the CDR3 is TGTGCCAGCAGGAGACAGGGCGCTGAGCAGTTCTTC. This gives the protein CASRRQGAEQFF.

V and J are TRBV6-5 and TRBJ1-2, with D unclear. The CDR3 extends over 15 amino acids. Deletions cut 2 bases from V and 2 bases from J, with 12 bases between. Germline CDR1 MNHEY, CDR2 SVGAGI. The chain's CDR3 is CASSYGASGNYGYTF. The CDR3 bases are TGTGCCAGCAGTTACGGCGCCAGCGGGAACTATGGCTACACCTTC.

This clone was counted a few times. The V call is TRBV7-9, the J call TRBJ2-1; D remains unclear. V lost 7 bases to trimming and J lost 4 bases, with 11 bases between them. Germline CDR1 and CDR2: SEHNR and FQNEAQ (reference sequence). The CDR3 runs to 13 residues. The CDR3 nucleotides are TGTGCCAGCATACCTCCGGTGTACAATGAGCAGTTCTTC. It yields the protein CASIPPVYNEQFF. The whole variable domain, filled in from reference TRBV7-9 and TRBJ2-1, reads DTGVSQNPRHKITKRGQNVTFRCDPISEHNRLYWYRQTLGQGPEFLTYFQNEAQLEKSRLLSDRFSAERPKGSFSTLEIQRTEQGDSAMYLCASIPPVYNEQFFGPGTRLTVL.

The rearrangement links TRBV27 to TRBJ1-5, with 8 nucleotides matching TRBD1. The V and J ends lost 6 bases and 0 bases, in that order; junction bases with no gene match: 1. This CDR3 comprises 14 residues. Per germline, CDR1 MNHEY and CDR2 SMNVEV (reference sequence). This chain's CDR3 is CASSQGASNQPQHF. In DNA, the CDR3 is TGTGCCAGCAGCCAGGGGGCTAGCAATCAGCCCCAGCATTTT.

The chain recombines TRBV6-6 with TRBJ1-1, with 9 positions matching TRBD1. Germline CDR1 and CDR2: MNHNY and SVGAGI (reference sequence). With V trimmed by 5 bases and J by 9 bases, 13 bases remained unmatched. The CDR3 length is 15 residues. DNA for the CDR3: TGTGCCAGCAGTCCCACCGGGACAGGGAATGTTCAAGCTTTCTTT. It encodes CASSPTGTGNVQAFF.

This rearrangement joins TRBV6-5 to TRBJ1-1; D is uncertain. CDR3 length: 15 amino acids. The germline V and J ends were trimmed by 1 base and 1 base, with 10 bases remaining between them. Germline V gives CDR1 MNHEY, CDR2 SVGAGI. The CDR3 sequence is CASSYFEGANTEAFF. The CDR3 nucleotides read TGTGCCAGCAGTTACTTTGAGGGCGCGAACACTGAAGCTTTCTTT.

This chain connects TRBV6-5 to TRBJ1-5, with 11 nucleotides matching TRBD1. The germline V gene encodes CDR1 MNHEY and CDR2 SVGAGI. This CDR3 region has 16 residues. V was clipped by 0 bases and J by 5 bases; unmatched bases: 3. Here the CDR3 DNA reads TGTGCCAGCAGTTACTCGGGGACAGGGGGATATCAGCCCCAGCATTTT. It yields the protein CASSYSGTGGYQPQHF.

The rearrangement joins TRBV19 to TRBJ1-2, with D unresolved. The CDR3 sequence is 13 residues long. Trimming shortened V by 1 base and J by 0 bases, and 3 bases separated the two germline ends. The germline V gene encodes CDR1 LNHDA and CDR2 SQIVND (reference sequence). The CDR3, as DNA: TGTGCCAGTAGTATAGTAGCTAACTATGGCTACACCTTC. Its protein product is CASSIVANYGYTF.

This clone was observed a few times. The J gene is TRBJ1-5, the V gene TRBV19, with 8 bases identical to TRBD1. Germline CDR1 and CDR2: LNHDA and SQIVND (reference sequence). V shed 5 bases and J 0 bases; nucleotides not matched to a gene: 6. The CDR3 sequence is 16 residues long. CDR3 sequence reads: CASSPGQAFSNQPQHF. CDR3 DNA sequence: TGTGCCAGTAGTCCGGGACAGGCGTTTAGCAATCAGCCCCAGCATTTT.

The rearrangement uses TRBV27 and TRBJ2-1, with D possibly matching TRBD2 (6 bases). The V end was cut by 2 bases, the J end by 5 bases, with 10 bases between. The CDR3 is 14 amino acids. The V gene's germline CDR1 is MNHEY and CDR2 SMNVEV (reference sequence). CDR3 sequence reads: CASSLAGPDNEQFF. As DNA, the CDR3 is TGTGCCAGCAGTTTAGCGGGACCCGACAATGAGCAGTTCTTC.

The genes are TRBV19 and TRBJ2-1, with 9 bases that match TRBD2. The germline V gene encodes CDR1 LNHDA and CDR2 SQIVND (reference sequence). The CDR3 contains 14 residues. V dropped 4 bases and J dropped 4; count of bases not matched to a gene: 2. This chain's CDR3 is CASSRREGYNEQFF. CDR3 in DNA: TGTGCCAGTAGTAGGCGGGAGGGATACAATGAGCAGTTCTTC.

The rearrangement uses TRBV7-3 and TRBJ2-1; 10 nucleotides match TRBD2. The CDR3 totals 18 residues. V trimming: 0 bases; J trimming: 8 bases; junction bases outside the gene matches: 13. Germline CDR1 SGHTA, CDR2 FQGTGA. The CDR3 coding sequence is TGTGCCAGCAGCTTAACCTACAGGTTTAGCGGGAGGTGGCATGAGCAGTTCTTC. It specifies CASSLTYRFSGRWHEQFF.

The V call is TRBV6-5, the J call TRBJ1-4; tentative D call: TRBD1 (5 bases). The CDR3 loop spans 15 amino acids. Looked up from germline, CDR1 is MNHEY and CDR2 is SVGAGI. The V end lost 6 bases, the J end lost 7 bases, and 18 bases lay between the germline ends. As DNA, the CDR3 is TGTGCCAGCAGCCGAGGAGGAGGGGTGGGTGAAAAACTGTTTTTT. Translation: CASSRGGGVGEKLFF.

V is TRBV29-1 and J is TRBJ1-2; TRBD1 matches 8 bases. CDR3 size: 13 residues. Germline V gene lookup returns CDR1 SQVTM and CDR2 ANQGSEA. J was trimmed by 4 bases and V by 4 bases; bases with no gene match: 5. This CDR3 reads CSVGTGGLYGYTF. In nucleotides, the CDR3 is TGCAGCGTTGGTACAGGGGGGCTCTATGGCTACACCTTC.

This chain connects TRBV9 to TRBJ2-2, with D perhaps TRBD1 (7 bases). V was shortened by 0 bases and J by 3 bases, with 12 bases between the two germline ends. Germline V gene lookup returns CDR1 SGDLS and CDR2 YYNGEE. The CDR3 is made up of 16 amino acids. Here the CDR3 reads CASSVVPRGDTGELFF. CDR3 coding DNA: TGTGCCAGCAGCGTAGTCCCCAGGGGGGACACCGGGGAGCTGTTTTTT.

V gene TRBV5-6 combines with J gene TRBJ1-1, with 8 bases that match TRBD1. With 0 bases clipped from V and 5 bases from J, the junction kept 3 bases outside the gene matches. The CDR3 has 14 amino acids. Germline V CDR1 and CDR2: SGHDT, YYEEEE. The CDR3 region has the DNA TGTGCCAGCAGCTTGGTACAGGGGGGAACTGAAGCTTTCTTT. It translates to CASSLVQGGTEAFF.

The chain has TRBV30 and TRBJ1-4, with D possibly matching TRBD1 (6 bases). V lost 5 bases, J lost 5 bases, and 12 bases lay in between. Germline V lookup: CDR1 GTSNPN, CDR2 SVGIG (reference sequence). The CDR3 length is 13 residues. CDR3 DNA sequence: TGTGCCTGGGACCCCGGGACAAATGAAAAACTGTTTTTT. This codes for CAWDPGTNEKLFF. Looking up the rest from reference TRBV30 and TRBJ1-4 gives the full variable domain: SQTIHQWPATLVQPVGSPLSLECTVEGTSNPNLYWYRQAAGRGLQLLFYSVGIGQISSEVPQNLSASRPQDRQFILSSKKLLLSDSGFYLCAWDPGTNEKLFFGSGTQLSVL.

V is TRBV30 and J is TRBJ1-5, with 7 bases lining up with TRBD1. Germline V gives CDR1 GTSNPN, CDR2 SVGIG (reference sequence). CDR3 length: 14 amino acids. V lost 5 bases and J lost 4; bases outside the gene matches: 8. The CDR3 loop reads CAWEPYRGNQPQHF. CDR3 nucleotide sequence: TGTGCCTGGGAACCCTACAGGGGAAATCAGCCCCAGCATTTT. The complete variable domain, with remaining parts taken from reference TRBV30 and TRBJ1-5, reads SQTIHQWPATLVQPVGSPLSLECTVEGTSNPNLYWYRQAAGRGLQLLFYSVGIGQISSEVPQNLSASRPQDRQFILSSKKLLLSDSGFYLCAWEPYRGNQPQHFGDGTRLSIL.

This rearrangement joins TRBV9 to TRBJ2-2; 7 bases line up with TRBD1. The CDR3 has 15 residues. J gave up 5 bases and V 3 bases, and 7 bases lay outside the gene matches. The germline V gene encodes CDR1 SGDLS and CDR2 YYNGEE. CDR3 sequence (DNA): TGTGCCAGCAGCGGCCCCGGGACAGATACCGGGGAGCTGTTTTTT. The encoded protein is CASSGPGTDTGELFF.

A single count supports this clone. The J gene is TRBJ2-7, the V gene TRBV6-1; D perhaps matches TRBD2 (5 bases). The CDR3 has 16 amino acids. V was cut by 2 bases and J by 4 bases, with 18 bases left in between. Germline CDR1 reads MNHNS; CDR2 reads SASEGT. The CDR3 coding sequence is TGTGCCAGCAGTGAATATCGAGCTGGGCCGGGGTACGAGCAGTACTTC. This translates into CASSEYRAGPGYEQYF.

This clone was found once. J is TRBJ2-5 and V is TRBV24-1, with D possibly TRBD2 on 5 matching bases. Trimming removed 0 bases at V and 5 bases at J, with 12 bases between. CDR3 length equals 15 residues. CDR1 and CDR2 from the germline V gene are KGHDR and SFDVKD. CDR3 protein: CATSDLPTSKETQYF. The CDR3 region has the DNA TGTGCCACCAGTGATTTGCCCACTAGTAAGGAGACCCAGTACTTC.

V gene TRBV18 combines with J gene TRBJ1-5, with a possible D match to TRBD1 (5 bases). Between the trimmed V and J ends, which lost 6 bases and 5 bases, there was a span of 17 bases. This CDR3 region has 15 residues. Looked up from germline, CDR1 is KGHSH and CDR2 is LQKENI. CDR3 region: CASSPVRVRDQPQHF. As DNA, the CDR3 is TGTGCCAGCTCTCCCGTCAGGGTCAGGGATCAGCCCCAGCATTTT.

This CDR3 reads CASSQTGLGEQFF. CDR3 DNA sequence: TGTGCCAGCAGCCAGACAGGGTTAGGGGAGCAGTTCTTC. The chain recombines TRBV7-3 with TRBJ2-1; 7 bases map to TRBD1. V was pared by 5 bases and J by 10 bases, with 8 bases of the junction left unmatched. In germline, CDR1 is SGHTA, CDR2 FQGTGA. This CDR3 has 13 residues.

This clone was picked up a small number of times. CDR3: CASSFSRWNTEAFF. The CDR3 DNA reads as TGTGCCAGCAGCTTTTCCAGGTGGAACACTGAAGCTTTCTTT. The rearrangement joins TRBV5-4 to TRBJ1-1; D is uncertain. V was trimmed by 2 bases and J by 1 base, leaving 9 bases between them. The CDR3 contains 14 residues. Germline CDR1 reads SGHNT; CDR2 reads YYREEE (reference sequence). The variable domain in full, with the rest retrieved from reference TRBV5-4 and TRBJ1-1, is ETGVTQSPTHLIKTRGQQVTLRCSSQSGHNTVSWYQQALGQGPQFIFQYYREEENGRGNFPPRFSGLQFPNYSSELNVNALELDDSALYLCASSFSRWNTEAFFGQGTRLTVV.

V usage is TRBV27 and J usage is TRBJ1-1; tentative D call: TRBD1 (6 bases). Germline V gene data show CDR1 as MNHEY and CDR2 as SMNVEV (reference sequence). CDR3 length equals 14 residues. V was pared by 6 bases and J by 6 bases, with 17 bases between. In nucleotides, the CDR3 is TGTGCCAGCAGCCCGACGCCAGGGGACGCTGAAGCTTTCTTT. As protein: CASSPTPGDAEAFF.

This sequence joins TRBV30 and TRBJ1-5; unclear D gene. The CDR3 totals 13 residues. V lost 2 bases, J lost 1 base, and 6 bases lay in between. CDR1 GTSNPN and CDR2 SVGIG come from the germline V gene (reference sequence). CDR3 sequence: CAWSPGSNQPQHF. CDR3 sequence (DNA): TGTGCCTGGAGTCCCGGGAGCAATCAGCCCCAGCATTTT.